The clone carrying this T cell receptor beta chain occurred a few times. Germline CDR1 SGHRS, CDR2 YFSETQ. Trimming took 0 bases from V and 9 from J; bases not matched to a gene: 0. The CDR3 spans 12 residues. This sample is drawn from a study of cytomegalovirus exposure and HLA in healthy donors. PCR was performed using 60 Vbeta and 13 Jbeta primers. Assay used: immunoSEQ multiplex PCR; TCRdb lists only in-frame clones, some missing. The sample carries some 120,000 clones, around three quarters recorded once. The gene calls are TRBV5-1 and TRBJ2-1, with 7 bases lining up with TRBD2. This TCR was recovered from a man aged 30-40 years in good health and CMV-seropositive. Sequencing was carried out using PBMCs. CDR3 loop: CASSLAGGEQFF. As DNA, the CDR3 is TGCGCCAGCAGCTTGGCGGGAGGTGAGCAGTTCTTC.